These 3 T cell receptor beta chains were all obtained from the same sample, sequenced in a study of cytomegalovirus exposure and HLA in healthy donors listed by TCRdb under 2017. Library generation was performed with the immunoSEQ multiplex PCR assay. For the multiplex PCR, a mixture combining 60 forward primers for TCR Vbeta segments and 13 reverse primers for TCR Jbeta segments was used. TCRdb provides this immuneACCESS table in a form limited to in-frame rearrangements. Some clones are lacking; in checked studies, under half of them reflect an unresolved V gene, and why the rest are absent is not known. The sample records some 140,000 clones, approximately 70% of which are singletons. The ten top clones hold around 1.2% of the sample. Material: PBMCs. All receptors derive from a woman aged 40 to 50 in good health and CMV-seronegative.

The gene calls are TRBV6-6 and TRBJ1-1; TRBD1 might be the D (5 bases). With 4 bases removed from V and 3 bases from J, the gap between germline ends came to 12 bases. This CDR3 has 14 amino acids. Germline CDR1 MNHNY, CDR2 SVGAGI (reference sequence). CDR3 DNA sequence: TGTGCCAGCAGTTCCCCAGGGTTACACACTGAAGCTTTCTTT. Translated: CASSSPGLHTEAFF.

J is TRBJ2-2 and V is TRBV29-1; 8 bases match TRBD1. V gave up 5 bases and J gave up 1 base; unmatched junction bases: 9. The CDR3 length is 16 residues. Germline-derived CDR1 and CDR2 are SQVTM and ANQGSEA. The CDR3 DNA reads TGCAGCGTTTTCTCACGGACAGGGATGAACACCGGGGAGCTGTTTTTT. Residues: CSVFSRTGMNTGELFF.

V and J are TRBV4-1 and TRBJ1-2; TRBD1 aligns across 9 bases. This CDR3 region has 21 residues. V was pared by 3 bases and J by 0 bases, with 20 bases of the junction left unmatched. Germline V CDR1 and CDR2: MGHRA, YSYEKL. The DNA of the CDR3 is TGCGCCAGCAGCCATCCAAACCTGGCCGGGGACAGGGACACCTCTAACTATGGCTACACCTTC. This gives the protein CASSHPNLAGDRDTSNYGYTF.